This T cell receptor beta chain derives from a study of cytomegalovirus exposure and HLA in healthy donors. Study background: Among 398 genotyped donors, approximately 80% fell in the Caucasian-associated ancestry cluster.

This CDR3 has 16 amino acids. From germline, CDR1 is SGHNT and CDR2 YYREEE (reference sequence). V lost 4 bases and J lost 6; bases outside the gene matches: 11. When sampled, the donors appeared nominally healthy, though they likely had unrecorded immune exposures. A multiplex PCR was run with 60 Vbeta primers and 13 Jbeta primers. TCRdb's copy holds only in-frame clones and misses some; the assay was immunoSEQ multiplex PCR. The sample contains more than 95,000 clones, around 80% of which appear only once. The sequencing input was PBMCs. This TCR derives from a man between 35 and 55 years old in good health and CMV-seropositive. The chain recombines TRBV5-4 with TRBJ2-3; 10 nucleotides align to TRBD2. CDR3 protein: CASSLGLAGVGDTQYF. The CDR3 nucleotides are TGTGCCAGCAGCCTGGGGCTAGCGGGAGTAGGTGATACGCAGTATTTT.